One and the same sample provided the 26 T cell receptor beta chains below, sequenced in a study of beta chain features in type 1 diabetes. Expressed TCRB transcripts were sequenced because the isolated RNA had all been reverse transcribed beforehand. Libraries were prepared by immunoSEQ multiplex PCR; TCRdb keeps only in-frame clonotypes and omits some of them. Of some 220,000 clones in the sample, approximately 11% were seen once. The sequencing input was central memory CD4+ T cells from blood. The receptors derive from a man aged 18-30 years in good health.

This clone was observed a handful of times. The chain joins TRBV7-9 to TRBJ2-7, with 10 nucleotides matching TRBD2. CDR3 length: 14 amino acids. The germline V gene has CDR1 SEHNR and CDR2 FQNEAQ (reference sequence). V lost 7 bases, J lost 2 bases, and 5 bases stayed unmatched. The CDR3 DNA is TGTGCCAGCACCGTAGCGGGAGGACCCTACGAGCAGTACTTC. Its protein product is CASTVAGGPYEQYF. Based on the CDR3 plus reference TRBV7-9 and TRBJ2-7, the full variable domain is DTGVSQNPRHKITKRGQNVTFRCDPISEHNRLYWYRQTLGQGPEFLTYFQNEAQLEKSRLLSDRFSAERPKGSFSTLEIQRTEQGDSAMYLCASTVAGGPYEQYFGPGTRLTVT.

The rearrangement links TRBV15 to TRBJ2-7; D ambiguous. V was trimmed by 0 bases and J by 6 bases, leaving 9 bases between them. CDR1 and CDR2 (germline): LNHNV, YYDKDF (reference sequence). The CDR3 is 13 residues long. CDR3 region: CATSRDRESEQYF. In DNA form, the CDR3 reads TGTGCCACCAGCAGAGATCGTGAATCCGAGCAGTACTTC.

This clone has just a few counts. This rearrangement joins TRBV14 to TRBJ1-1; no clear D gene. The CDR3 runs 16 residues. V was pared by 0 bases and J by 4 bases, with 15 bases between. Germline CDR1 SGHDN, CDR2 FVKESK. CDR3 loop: CASSQDRIEGITEAFF. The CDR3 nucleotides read TGTGCCAGCAGCCAAGATAGGATAGAGGGAATCACTGAAGCTTTCTTT.

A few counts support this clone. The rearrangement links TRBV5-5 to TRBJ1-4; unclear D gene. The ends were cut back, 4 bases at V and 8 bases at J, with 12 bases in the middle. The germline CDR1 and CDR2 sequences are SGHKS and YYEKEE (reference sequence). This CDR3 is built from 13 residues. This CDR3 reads CASSPGLREKLFF. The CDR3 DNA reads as TGTGCCAGCAGCCCCGGGCTGCGGGAAAAACTGTTTTTT.

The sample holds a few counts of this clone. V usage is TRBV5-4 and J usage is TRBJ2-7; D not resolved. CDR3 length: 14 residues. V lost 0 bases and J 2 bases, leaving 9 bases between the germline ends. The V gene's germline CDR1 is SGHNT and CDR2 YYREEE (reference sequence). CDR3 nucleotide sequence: TGTGCCAGCAGCTTGGAATTGGGAACCTACGAGCAGTACTTC. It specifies CASSLELGTYEQYF.

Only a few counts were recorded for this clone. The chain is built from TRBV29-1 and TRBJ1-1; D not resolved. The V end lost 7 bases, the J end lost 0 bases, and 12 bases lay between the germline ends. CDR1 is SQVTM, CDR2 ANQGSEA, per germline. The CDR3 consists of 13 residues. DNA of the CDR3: TGCAGCGCCCGACGGTTGATGAACACTGAAGCTTTCTTT. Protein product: CSARRLMNTEAFF.

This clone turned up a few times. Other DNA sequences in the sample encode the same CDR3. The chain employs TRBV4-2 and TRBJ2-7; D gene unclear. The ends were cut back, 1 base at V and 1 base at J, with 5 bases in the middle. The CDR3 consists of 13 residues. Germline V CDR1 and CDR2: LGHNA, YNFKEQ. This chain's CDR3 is CASSQARSYEQYF. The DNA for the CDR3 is TGTGCCAGCAGCCAAGCTCGATCCTACGAGCAGTACTTC.

In nucleotides, the CDR3 is TGCGCCAGCAGCTCACAAGTCCAGGATCATGAGCAGTTCTTC. It translates to CASSSQVQDHEQFF. J is TRBJ2-1 and V is TRBV5-1; no reliable D call. V was cut by 3 bases and J by 8 bases, with 15 bases left in between. The CDR3 spans 14 residues. Per the germline V gene, CDR1 is SGHRS and CDR2 is YFSETQ.

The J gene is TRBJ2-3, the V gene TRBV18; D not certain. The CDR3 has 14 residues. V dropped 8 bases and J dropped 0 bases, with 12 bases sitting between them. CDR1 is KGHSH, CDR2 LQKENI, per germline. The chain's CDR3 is CASQVSHSTDTQYF. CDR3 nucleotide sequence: TGTGCCAGCCAGGTATCGCATAGCACAGATACGCAGTATTTT.

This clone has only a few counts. CDR3 sequence reads: CASSSLASNTGELFF. The DNA of the CDR3 is TGCGCCAGCAGCTCTCTAGCGTCAAACACCGGGGAGCTGTTTTTT. The chain has TRBV5-1 and TRBJ2-2, with a tentative D call TRBD2 (6 bases). V was shortened by 3 bases and J by 2 bases, with 11 bases between the two germline ends. This CDR3 spans 15 amino acids. From germline, CDR1 is SGHRS and CDR2 YFSETQ. The variable domain in full, completed from reference TRBV5-1 and TRBJ2-2, reads KAGVTQTPRYLIKTRGQQVTLSCSPISGHRSVSWYQQTPGQGLQFLFEYFSETQRNKGNFPGRFSGRQFSNSRSEMNVSTLELGDSALYLCASSSLASNTGELFFGEGSRLTVL.

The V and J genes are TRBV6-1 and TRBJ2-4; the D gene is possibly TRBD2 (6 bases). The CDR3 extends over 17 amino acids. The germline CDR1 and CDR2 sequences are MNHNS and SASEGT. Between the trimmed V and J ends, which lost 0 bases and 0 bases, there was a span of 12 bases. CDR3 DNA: TGTGCCAGCAGTGAAGCATACCCGGGACTAGCCAAAAACATTCAGTACTTC. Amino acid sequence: CASSEAYPGLAKNIQYF.

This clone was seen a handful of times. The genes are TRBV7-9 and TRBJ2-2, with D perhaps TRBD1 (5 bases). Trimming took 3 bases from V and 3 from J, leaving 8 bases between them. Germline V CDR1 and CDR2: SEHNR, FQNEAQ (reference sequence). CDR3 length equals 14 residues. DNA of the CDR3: TGTGCCAGCAGCTTTCTCAGGGACACCGGGGAGCTGTTTTTT. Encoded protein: CASSFLRDTGELFF.

CDR3 bases: TGTGCCAGCTCACCATCCGGGAGAAGTAACTACAATGAGCAGTTCTTC. It is translated as CASSPSGRSNYNEQFF. The rearrangement links TRBV18 to TRBJ2-1; weak D call: TRBD2 (6 bases). The CDR3 sequence is 16 residues long. V lost 2 bases, J lost 3 bases, and 14 bases lay in between. Germline V gene sequence: CDR1 KGHSH, CDR2 LQKENI. The variable domain in full, completed from reference TRBV18 and TRBJ2-1, reads NAGVMQNPRHLVRRRGQEARLRCSPMKGHSHVYWYRQLPEEGLKFMVYLQKENIIDESGMPKERFSAEFPKEGPSILRIQQVVRGDSAAYFCASSPSGRSNYNEQFFGPGTRLTVL.

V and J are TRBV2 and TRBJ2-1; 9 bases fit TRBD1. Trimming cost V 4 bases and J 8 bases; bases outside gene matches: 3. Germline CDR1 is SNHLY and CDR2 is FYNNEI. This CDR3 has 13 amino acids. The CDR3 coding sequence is TGTGCCAGCAGTGGACAGGGGGGCGATGAGCAGTTCTTC. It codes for CASSGQGGDEQFF.

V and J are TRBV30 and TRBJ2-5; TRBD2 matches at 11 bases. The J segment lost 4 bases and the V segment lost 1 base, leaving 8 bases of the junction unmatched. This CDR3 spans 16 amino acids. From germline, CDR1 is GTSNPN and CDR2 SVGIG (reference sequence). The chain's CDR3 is CAWSGLLAGGGETQYF. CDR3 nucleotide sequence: TGTGCCTGGAGTGGGCTTTTAGCGGGAGGGGGAGAGACCCAGTACTTC.

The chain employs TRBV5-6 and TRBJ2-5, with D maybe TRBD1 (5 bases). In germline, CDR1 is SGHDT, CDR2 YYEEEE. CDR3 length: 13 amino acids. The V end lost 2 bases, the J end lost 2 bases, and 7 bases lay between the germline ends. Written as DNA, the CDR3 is TGTGCCAGCAGCTTACAGGATCAAGAGACCCAGTACTTC. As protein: CASSLQDQETQYF.

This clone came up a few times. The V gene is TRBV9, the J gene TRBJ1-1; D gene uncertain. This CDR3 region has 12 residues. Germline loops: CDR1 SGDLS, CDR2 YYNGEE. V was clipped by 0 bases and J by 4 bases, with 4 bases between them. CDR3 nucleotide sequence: TGTGCCAGCAGCGTAGTAAGCACTGAAGCTTTCTTT. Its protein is CASSVVSTEAFF.

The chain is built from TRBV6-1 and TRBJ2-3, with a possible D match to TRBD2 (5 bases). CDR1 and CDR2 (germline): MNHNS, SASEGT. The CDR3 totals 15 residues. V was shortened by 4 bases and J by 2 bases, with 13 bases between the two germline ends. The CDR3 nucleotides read TGTGCCAGCAGTGTGGACTGGACGGACACAGATACGCAGTATTTT. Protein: CASSVDWTDTDTQYF.

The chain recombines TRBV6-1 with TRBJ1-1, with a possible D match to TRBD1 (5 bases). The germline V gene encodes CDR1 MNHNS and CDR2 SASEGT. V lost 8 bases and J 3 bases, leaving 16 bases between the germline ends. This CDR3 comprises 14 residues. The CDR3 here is CASPEKMGDTEAFF. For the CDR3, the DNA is TGTGCCAGCCCCGAAAAAATGGGGGACACTGAAGCTTTCTTT.

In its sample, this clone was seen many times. The CDR3 nucleotides are TGTGCCAGCAGCTCGGGAGGGCCCTCCTACGAGCAGTACTTC. Encoded protein: CASSSGGPSYEQYF. The rearrangement links TRBV7-2 to TRBJ2-7, with 8 positions matching TRBD2. The V and J ends lost 4 bases and 0 bases, in that order; junction bases with no gene match: 2. The germline CDR1 and CDR2 sequences are SGHTA and FQGNSA. The CDR3 covers 14 residues.

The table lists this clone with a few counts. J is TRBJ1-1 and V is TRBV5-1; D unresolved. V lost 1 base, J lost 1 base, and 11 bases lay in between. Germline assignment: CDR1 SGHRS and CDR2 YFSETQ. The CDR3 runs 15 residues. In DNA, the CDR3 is TGCGCCAGCAGCTTGAACTCGGGCGGGAACACTGAAGCTTTCTTT. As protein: CASSLNSGGNTEAFF.

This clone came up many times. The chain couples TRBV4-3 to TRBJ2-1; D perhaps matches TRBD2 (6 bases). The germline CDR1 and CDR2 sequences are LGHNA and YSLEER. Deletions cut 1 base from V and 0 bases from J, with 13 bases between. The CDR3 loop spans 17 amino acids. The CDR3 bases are TGCGCCAGCAGCCAAGCAGCTAGCGTGAGCTCCTACAATGAGCAGTTCTTC. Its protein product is CASSQAASVSSYNEQFF.

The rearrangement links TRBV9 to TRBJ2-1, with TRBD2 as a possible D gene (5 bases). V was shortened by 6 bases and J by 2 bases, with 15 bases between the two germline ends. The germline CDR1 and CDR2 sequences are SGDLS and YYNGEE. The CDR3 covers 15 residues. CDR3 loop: CASTKKGAPYNEQFF. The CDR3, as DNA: TGTGCCAGCACCAAGAAGGGAGCTCCCTACAATGAGCAGTTCTTC.

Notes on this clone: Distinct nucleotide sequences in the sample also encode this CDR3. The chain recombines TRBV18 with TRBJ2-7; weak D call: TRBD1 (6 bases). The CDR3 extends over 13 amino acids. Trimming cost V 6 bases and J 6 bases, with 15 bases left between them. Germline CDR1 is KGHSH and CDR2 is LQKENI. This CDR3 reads CASSQTGGLEQYF. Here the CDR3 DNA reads TGTGCCAGCTCCCAGACAGGTGGACTCGAGCAGTACTTC. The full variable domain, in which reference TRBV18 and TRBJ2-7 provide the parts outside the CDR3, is NAGVMQNPRHLVRRRGQEARLRCSPMKGHSHVYWYRQLPEEGLKFMVYLQKENIIDESGMPKERFSAEFPKEGPSILRIQQVVRGDSAAYFCASSQTGGLEQYFGPGTRLTVT.

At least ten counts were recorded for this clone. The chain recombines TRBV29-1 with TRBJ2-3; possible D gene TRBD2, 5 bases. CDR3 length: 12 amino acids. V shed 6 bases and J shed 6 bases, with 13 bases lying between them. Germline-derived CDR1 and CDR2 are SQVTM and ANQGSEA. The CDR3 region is CSVKARADTQYF. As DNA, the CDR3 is TGCAGCGTCAAAGCGAGGGCGGATACGCAGTATTTT.

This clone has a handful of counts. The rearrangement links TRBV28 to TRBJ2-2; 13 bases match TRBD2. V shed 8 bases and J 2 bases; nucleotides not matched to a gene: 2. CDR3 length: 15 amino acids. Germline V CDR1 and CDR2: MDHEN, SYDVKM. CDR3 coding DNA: TGTGCCAGCGGACTAGCGGGAGCCAACACCGGGGAGCTGTTTTTT. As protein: CASGLAGANTGELFF.